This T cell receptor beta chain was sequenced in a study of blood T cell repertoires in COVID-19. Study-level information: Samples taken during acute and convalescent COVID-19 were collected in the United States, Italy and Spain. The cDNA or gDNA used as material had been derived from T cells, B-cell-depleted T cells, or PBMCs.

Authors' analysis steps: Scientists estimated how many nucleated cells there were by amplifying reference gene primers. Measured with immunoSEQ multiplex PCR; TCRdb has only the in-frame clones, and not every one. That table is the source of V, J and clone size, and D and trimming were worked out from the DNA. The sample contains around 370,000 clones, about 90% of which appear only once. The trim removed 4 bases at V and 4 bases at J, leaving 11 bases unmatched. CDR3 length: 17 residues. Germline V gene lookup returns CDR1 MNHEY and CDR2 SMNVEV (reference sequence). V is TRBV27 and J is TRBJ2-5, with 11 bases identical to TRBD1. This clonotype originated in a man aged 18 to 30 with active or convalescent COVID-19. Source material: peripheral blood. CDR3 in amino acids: CASSSRGQGVYRETQYF. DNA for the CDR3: TGTGCCAGCAGTTCCAGGGGACAGGGGGTCTATCGAGAGACCCAGTACTTC.